This TCR beta chain was retrieved from a study of control samples from healthy donors and cancer patients. The CDR3 is made up of 14 amino acids. CDR1 and CDR2 from the germline V gene are SEHNR and FQNEAQ (reference sequence). V lost 7 bases, J lost 2 bases, and 14 bases lay in between. Some clones are missing from TCRdb's copy, which holds only in-frame ones; the method was immunoSEQ multiplex PCR. Of nearly 200,000 clones listed, approximately 90% are singletons. This clone showed up just once. The sample consisted of blood. The chain uses TRBV7-9 and TRBJ1-2, with D uncertain. The TCR was taken from a man aged 25 to 45 in good health. CDR3 DNA: TGTGCCAGCACCGAGCTCGGACGGAACTATGGCTACACCTTC. The encoded protein is CASTELGRNYGYTF.